This note documents a single TCR beta chain sequence. Its antigen is unknown. Naive CD4+ cells were CD45RA-selected; the remaining cells were memory. This specimen comes from a study of shared clonotypes between healthy human individuals. Study observations and caveats: Relative to clonotypes present in all four donors, those not shared had lower generation probabilities.

Germline V gives CDR1 SGHRS, CDR2 YFSETQ. The CDR3 consists of 15 residues. Trimming cost V 4 bases and J 6 bases; bases outside gene matches: 8. Repertoires were generated with immunoSEQ multiplex PCR, while TCRdb's copy carries only in-frame clones and drops some. The sample yields 950,000 to 1,100,000 clones, about 76% seen once. The sequence derives from a man younger than 35 in good health. The chain is built from TRBV5-1 and TRBJ2-1, with 9 bases identical to TRBD2. Sequencing input: memory CD4+ T cells sorted from blood. Subset defined: CD45RA-negative fraction. CDR3 DNA sequence: TGCGCCAGCAGCATGGGGACTAGCAACGGCAATGAGCAGTTCTTC. Amino acid sequence: CASSMGTSNGNEQFF.